The 29 T cell receptor beta chains reported below all come from one sample, sequenced in a study of radiotherapy plus CTLA-4 blockade in lung cancer. Libraries were prepared by immunoSEQ multiplex PCR; TCRdb keeps only in-frame clonotypes and omits some of them. The profile shows roughly 59,000 clones, 70% to 80% of them singletons. The source was peripheral blood, collected from a patient treated with radiotherapy plus ipilimumab. These receptor sequences come from a human donor with non-small cell lung cancer whose response to radiotherapy plus ipilimumab could not be evaluated.

This chain connects TRBV6-5 to TRBJ1-2, with D possibly being TRBD1 (6 bases). Germline CDR1 reads MNHEY; CDR2 reads SVGAGI. Trimming pared 5 bases from V and 4 bases from J, leaving 11 bases between. The CDR3 has 13 residues. The CDR3 loop is CASSTDRTYGYTF. As DNA, the CDR3 is TGTGCCAGCAGTACTGACAGGACCTATGGCTACACCTTC.

The gene calls are TRBV2 and TRBJ1-1; TRBD1 might be the D (5 bases). V lost 2 bases to trimming and J lost 3 bases, with 10 bases between them. The CDR3 has 14 amino acids. Germline loops: CDR1 SNHLY, CDR2 FYNNEI. CDR3 nucleotide sequence: TGTGCCAGCAGTGAACAGGGCCGGGACACTGAAGCTTTCTTT. This translates into CASSEQGRDTEAFF.

V usage is TRBV6-1 and J usage is TRBJ2-5, with 10 positions matching TRBD1. Germline trimming cut 4 bases from V and 5 bases from J; bases unmatched to any gene: 10. The V gene's germline CDR1 is MNHNS and CDR2 SASEGT. The CDR3 is 16 amino acids. DNA for the CDR3: TGTGCCAGCAGTGGTTGGACAGGGGGGAGATTCGAGACCCAGTACTTC. Protein: CASSGWTGGRFETQYF.

J is TRBJ1-1 and V is TRBV7-9; perhaps TRBD1 as D (6 bases). CDR1 and CDR2 from the germline V gene are SEHNR and FQNEAQ (reference sequence). Trimming took off 4 bases at V and 1 base at J, with 10 bases between the two ends. This CDR3 is 14 amino acids long. The CDR3 sequence: CASSSRGQNTEAFF. For the CDR3, the DNA is TGTGCCAGCAGCTCGAGGGGACAGAACACTGAAGCTTTCTTT.

The rearrangement links TRBV7-3 to TRBJ2-7; 10 bases match TRBD2. The CDR3 loop spans 15 amino acids. The ends lost 2 bases at V and 4 bases at J; junction bases unmatched: 5. CDR1 SGHTA and CDR2 FQGTGA come from the germline V gene. The CDR3 protein is CASSLGGSGRYEQYF. The CDR3 nucleotides are TGTGCCAGCAGCTTAGGAGGTAGCGGGAGGTACGAGCAGTACTTC.

The rearrangement joins TRBV5-1 to TRBJ2-1; D possibly corresponds to TRBD2 (6 bases). The CDR3 spans 17 residues. V shed 5 bases and J shed 0 bases, with 18 bases lying between them. Germline V gene lookup returns CDR1 SGHRS and CDR2 YFSETQ. The CDR3 protein is CASRGRVAGYSYNEQFF. In nucleotides, the CDR3 is TGCGCCAGCAGGGGCAGGGTCGCGGGGTACTCCTACAATGAGCAGTTCTTC.

This clone came up once. CDR3: CASSQGTGVITYEQYF. In nucleotides, the CDR3 is TGCGCCAGCAGCCAAGGTACAGGGGTAATTACCTACGAGCAGTACTTC. V and J are TRBV4-3 and TRBJ2-5, with 7 bases matching TRBD1. The closer fit of TRBJ2-7 to the DNA end suggests the J call may be wrong. The CDR3 is 16 amino acids. Germline V gives CDR1 LGHNA, CDR2 YSLEER.

V usage is TRBV4-2 and J usage is TRBJ2-5; D gene uncertain. The J call is doubtful: the DNA matches TRBJ2-7 better. The length of the CDR3 is 14 residues. Germline CDR1 reads LGHNA; CDR2 reads YNFKEQ. The CDR3 here is CASSQDPGSGEQYF. In nucleotides, the CDR3 is TGTGCCAGCAGCCAAGATCCAGGCTCTGGCGAGCAGTACTTC.

The genes are TRBV29-1 and TRBJ2-4; tentatively, D is TRBD2 (5 bases). This CDR3 is 12 amino acids long. V gave up 6 bases and J gave up 8 bases, with 14 bases separating them. Germline V CDR1 and CDR2: SQVTM, ANQGSEA. CDR3: CSVEIQRDIQYF. In DNA form, the CDR3 reads TGCAGCGTAGAAATTCAGAGGGACATTCAGTACTTC.

The sample holds a few counts of this clone. The gene calls are TRBV7-9 and TRBJ2-2; D is undetermined. The V and J ends lost 3 bases and 6 bases respectively, with 11 bases between them. Germline V gives CDR1 SEHNR, CDR2 FQNEAQ (reference sequence). CDR3 length: 14 amino acids. The CDR3, as DNA: TGTGCCAGCAGCTTTACCGAGCCCCCCGGGGAGCTGTTTTTT. Amino acids: CASSFTEPPGELFF.

The V and J genes are TRBV11-2 and TRBJ2-1; the match to TRBD2 covers 9 bases. After removal of 2 bases from V and 9 bases from J, the junction contained 8 bases not matched to a gene. The CDR3 totals 15 residues. From germline, CDR1 is SGHAT and CDR2 FQNNGV. The CDR3 here is CASSLYLAGRGEQFF. The CDR3 DNA is TGTGCCAGCAGCTTATATCTAGCGGGGCGCGGTGAGCAGTTCTTC.

The chain carries TRBV2 and TRBJ1-5; D remains unclear. The CDR3 is 15 amino acids. V was shortened by 4 bases and J by 2 bases, with 12 bases between the two germline ends. Per germline, CDR1 SNHLY and CDR2 FYNNEI. CDR3 protein: CASSAEGRGNQPQHF. CDR3 coding DNA: TGTGCCAGCAGTGCTGAGGGTAGGGGCAATCAGCCCCAGCATTTT.

V and J are TRBV6-1 and TRBJ1-5, with D maybe TRBD1 (6 bases). Germline V gene lookup returns CDR1 MNHNS and CDR2 SASEGT. V dropped 7 bases and J dropped 4 bases, with 17 bases sitting between them. The CDR3 length is 15 residues. CDR3 DNA sequence: TGTGCCAGCACCCCCTACCAGGGACAAAATCAGCCCCAGCATTTT. Amino acid sequence: CASTPYQGQNQPQHF.

This chain joins TRBV28 and TRBJ1-2; the D gene is possibly TRBD1 (5 bases). Germline values: CDR1 MDHEN, CDR2 SYDVKM. The CDR3 contains 17 residues. Trimming removed 7 bases from V and 3 bases from J, with 24 bases in between. CDR3: CASNPPDIGLGDYGYTF. The CDR3 DNA follows: TGTGCCAGCAATCCTCCGGACATCGGGCTTGGTGACTATGGCTACACCTTC.

This clone was detected a few times. The chain joins TRBV6-1 to TRBJ1-2; D perhaps matches TRBD1 (5 bases). Between the trimmed V and J ends, which lost 1 base and 8 bases, there was a span of 11 bases. The CDR3 length is 13 residues. CDR1 MNHNS and CDR2 SASEGT come from the germline V gene. The chain's CDR3 is CASSEVDSRGYTF. CDR3 bases: TGTGCCAGCAGTGAAGTCGACAGCCGGGGCTACACCTTC.

This clone was found a few times. The V gene is TRBV5-1, the J gene TRBJ2-7, with 7 bases aligning to TRBD2. The ends lost 0 bases at V and 2 bases at J; junction bases unmatched: 5. This CDR3 has 15 amino acids. Germline V gene lookup returns CDR1 SGHRS and CDR2 YFSETQ. As DNA, the CDR3 is TGCGCCAGCAGCTTGGCCGGGGGGATGACCTACGAGCAGTACTTC. This sequence encodes CASSLAGGMTYEQYF.

V gene TRBV28 combines with J gene TRBJ1-2; maybe TRBD1 (5 bases). V lost 1 base, J lost 6 bases, and 6 bases lay in between. Germline V gene lookup returns CDR1 MDHEN and CDR2 SYDVKM. The CDR3 loop spans 12 amino acids. This chain's CDR3 is CASSLSRDGYTF. CDR3 nucleotides: TGTGCCAGCAGTTTATCCAGGGATGGCTACACCTTC.

The gene calls are TRBV18 and TRBJ2-7; D possibly corresponds to TRBD2 (5 bases). Germline-derived CDR1 and CDR2 are KGHSH and LQKENI. The CDR3 has 15 amino acids. V was cut by 2 bases and J by 1 base, with 12 bases left in between. CDR3 residues: CASSPGSSVSYEQYF. CDR3 in DNA: TGTGCCAGCTCACCAGGGAGTTCTGTGTCCTACGAGCAGTACTTC.

The chain joins TRBV30 to TRBJ1-4, with D hard to call. Trimming removed 6 bases at V and 6 bases at J, with 14 bases between. CDR3 length: 13 residues. From germline, CDR1 is GTSNPN and CDR2 SVGIG (reference sequence). This CDR3 is CACQTLTYEKLFF. CDR3 coding DNA: TGTGCCTGCCAGACATTGACCTATGAAAAACTGTTTTTT.

The rearrangement links TRBV18 to TRBJ2-3; no clear D. V was shortened by 2 bases and J by 0 bases, with 9 bases between the two germline ends. Germline CDR1 is KGHSH and CDR2 is LQKENI. This CDR3 comprises 15 residues. The CDR3 loop is CASSPARLSTDTQYF. The CDR3 DNA is TGTGCCAGCTCACCAGCGCGCTTAAGCACAGATACGCAGTATTTT.

The V gene is TRBV19, the J gene TRBJ2-1; TRBD2 matches 8 bases. This CDR3 is built from 14 residues. Germline V lookup: CDR1 LNHDA, CDR2 SQIVND (reference sequence). V lost 8 bases, J lost 1 base, and 4 bases stayed unmatched. The CDR3 region has the DNA TGTGCCAGTGCTAGCGGGCCATCCTACAATGAGCAGTTCTTC. This translates into CASASGPSYNEQFF.

The genes are TRBV12-5 and TRBJ1-1, with TRBD1 identical over 7 bases. This CDR3 is 14 amino acids long. Trimming at V came to 1 base and at J to 11 bases, leaving 10 bases not matched to a gene. Germline CDR1 reads LGHNT; CDR2 reads FRNRAP. CDR3 protein: CASGLDLEGAWAFF. The DNA for the CDR3 is TGTGCTAGTGGTTTGGACCTCGAGGGGGCATGGGCTTTCTTT.

The sample holds a few counts of this clone. The chain has TRBV18 and TRBJ1-4; weak D call: TRBD1 (5 bases). In germline, CDR1 is KGHSH, CDR2 LQKENI. The ends were cut back, 3 bases at V and 0 bases at J, with 11 bases in the middle. The CDR3 runs to 16 residues. CDR3 amino acids: CASSPERGATNEKLFF. For the CDR3, the DNA is TGTGCCAGCTCACCCGAGCGGGGGGCAACTAATGAAAAACTGTTTTTT.

Concerning this clone itself: Since no conserved phenylalanine or tryptophan closes the CDR3, a read error is the likely cause. The chain uses TRBV15 and TRBJ1-1; 7 nucleotides match TRBD1. This CDR3 contains 19 residues. In germline, CDR1 is LNHNV, CDR2 YYDKDF (reference sequence). The trim removed 0 bases at V and 6 bases at J, leaving 19 bases unmatched. The CDR3 spells CATSRDTEVAGGLRSEAFL. The CDR3 region has the DNA TGTGCCACCAGCAGAGATACAGAAGTGGCAGGGGGGCTCAGATCTGAAGCTTTCCTT.

V gene TRBV9 combines with J gene TRBJ2-7; 10 bases align to TRBD1. J lost 2 bases, V lost 3 bases, and 2 bases had no gene match. The CDR3 consists of 14 residues. Germline loops: CDR1 SGDLS, CDR2 YYNGEE. CDR3: CASSEGTGAYEQYF. CDR3 bases: TGTGCCAGCAGCGAGGGGACAGGGGCCTACGAGCAGTACTTC.

The V gene is TRBV5-1, the J gene TRBJ1-3, with D possibly being TRBD1 (5 bases). CDR3 length equals 17 residues. Trimming stripped 4 bases from V and 0 bases from J, with 17 bases between. Germline V gives CDR1 SGHRS, CDR2 YFSETQ. The CDR3 DNA reads TGCGCCAGCAGCCCCTTGGGGGGGAGAGGCTCTGGAAACACCATATATTTT. Translating gives CASSPLGGRGSGNTIYF. Looking up the rest from reference TRBV5-1 and TRBJ1-3 gives the full variable domain: KAGVTQTPRYLIKTRGQQVTLSCSPISGHRSVSWYQQTPGQGLQFLFEYFSETQRNKGNFPGRFSGRQFSNSRSEMNVSTLELGDSALYLCASSPLGGRGSGNTIYFGEGSWLTVV.

CDR3 DNA sequence: TGTGCCATGAGATTGTCGGGTGGGAATGAGCAGTTCTTC. This sequence encodes CAMRLSGGNEQFF. The V and J genes are TRBV6-1 and TRBJ2-1; no clear D. Germline V gene sequence: CDR1 MNHNS, CDR2 SASEGT. The CDR3 extends over 13 amino acids. Trimming shortened V by 10 bases and J by 7 bases, and 17 bases separated the two germline ends.

In its sample, this clone ranks as medium-sized. The gene calls are TRBV28 and TRBJ2-1; D remains unclear. V was pared by 3 bases and J by 9 bases, with 9 bases between. The germline gives CDR1 MDHEN, CDR2 SYDVKM. This CDR3 comprises 12 residues. CDR3 sequence reads: CASSFEVSEQFF. CDR3 DNA sequence: TGTGCCAGCAGTTTCGAAGTGAGTGAGCAGTTCTTC.

This chain connects TRBV6-5 to TRBJ2-5, with 7 bases aligning to TRBD2. CDR1 MNHEY and CDR2 SVGAGI come from the germline V gene. V was pared by 1 base and J by 5 bases, with 10 bases of the junction left unmatched. CDR3 length equals 16 residues. The CDR3 reads CASSYYSSLASETQYF. The CDR3 bases are TGTGCCAGCAGTTACTACTCCTCACTAGCGTCGGAGACCCAGTACTTC.